This T cell receptor (beta chain) originates from a study of CD8+ T cells in alopecia areata. Points from the study as a whole: Only one nonresponder was present, which leaves the link between baseline CD8+ expansion and response uncertain. Clonality was higher in lesional than normal scalp, especially in alopecia totalis/universalis. Scalp clonality decreased significantly with tofacitinib, and so did expanded CD8+ clones among the top 100.

Sequencing templates came from extracted RNA that was reverse transcribed into cDNA. The protocol was immunoSEQ multiplex PCR, while the TCRdb copy is restricted to in-frame clones and leaves out a portion. This sample has 200,000 to 250,000 clones; roughly 66% occur once, and the top ten carry about 1.2%. Germline V CDR1 and CDR2: SQVTM, ANQGSEA. The CDR3 is 13 residues long. The V end was cut by 0 bases, the J end by 0 bases, with 6 bases between. Noted treatment: oral pan-JAK inhibitor, 5-10 mg twice daily. Lesional scalp punch biopsies and peripheral blood were collected from alopecia areata patients. Concerning this clone: Its specificity is unknown.

This sample comprised CD4+ T cells sorted from blood, obtained at approximately week 42, from a patient treated with tofacitinib. V usage is TRBV29-1 and J usage is TRBJ2-7; D remains ambiguous. This TCR came from a human donor with alopecia areata. DNA for the CDR3: TGCAGCGTTGAAGAACCTAGCTCCTACGAGCAGTACTTC. The encoded protein is CSVEEPSSYEQYF.